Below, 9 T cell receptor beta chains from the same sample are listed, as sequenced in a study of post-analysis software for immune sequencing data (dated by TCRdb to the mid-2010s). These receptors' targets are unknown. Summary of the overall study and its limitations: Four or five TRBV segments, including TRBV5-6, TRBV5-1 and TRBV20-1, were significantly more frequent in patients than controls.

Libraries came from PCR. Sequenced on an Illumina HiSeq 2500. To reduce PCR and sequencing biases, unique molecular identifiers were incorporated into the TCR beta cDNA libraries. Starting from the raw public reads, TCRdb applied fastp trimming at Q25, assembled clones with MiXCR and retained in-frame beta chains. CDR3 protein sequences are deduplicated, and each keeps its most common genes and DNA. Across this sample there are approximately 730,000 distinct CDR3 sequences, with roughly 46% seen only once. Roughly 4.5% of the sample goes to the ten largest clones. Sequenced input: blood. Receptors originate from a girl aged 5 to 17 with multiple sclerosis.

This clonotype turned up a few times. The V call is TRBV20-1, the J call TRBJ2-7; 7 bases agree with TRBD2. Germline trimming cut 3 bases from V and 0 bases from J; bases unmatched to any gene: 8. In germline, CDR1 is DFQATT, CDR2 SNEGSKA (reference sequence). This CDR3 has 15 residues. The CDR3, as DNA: TGCAGTGCTAGTGGCCGAGCGGGACCCTCCTACGAGCAGTACTTC. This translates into CSASGRAGPSYEQYF.

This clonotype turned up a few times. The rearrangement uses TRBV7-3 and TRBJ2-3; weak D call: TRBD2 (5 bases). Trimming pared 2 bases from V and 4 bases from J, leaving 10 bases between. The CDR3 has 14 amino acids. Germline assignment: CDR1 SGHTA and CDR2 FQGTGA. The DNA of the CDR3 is TGTGCCAGCAGCTTAGGGAGTGGTTCAGATACGCAGTATTTT. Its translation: CASSLGSGSDTQYF.

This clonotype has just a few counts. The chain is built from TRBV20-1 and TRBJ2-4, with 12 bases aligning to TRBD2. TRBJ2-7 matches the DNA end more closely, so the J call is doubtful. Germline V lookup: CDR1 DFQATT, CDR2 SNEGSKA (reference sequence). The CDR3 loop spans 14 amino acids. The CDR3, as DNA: TGCAGTGCGACGACTAGCGGGAGAGTCTACGAGCAGTACTTC. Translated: CSATTSGRVYEQYF.

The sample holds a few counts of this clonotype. CDR3 sequence reads: CSARPSGRDVDKQYF. In nucleotides, the CDR3 is TGCAGTGCTAGACCATCCGGGAGGGATGTCGACAAGCAGTACTTC. V is TRBV20-1 and J is TRBJ2-4; 8 nucleotides match TRBD2. Germline values: CDR1 DFQATT, CDR2 SNEGSKA (reference sequence). The CDR3 contains 15 residues. Unmatched junction bases numbered 16, after V lost 2 bases and J lost 13 bases.

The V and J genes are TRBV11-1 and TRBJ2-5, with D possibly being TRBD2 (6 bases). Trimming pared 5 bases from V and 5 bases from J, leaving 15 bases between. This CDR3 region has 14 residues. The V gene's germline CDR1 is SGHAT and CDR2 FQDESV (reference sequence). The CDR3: CASSPVGRGETQYF. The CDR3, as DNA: TGTGCCAGCAGCCCGGTCGGGAGAGGCGAGACCCAGTACTTC.

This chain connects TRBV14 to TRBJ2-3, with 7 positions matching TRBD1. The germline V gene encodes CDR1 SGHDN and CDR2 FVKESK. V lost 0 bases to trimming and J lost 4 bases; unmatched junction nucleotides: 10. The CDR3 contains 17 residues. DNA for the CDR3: TGTGCCAGCAGCCAAGATGTTGCTAGGGGGCGCGCAGATACGCAGTATTTT. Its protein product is CASSQDVARGRADTQYF.

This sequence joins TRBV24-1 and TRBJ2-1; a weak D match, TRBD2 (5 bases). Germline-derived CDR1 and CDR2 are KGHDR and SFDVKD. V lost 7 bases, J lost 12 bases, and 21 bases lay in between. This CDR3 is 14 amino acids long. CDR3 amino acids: CATSPGSGSLLQFF. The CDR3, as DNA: TGTGCCACCAGCCCGGGGTCTGGTAGTTTGTTGCAGTTCTTC.

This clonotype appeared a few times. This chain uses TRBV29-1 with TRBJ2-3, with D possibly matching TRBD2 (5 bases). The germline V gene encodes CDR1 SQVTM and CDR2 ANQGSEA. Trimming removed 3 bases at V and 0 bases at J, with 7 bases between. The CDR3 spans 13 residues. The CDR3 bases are TGCAGCGTTGAGGCGGGTAGCACAGATACGCAGTATTTT. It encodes CSVEAGSTDTQYF.

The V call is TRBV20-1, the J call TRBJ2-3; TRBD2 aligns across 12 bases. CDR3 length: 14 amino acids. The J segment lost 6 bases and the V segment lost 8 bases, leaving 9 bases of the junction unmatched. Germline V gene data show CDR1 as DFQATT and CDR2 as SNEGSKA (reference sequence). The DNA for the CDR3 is TGCAGTACCCACGGGACTAGCGGGTTTGATACGCAGTATTTT. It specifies CSTHGTSGFDTQYF.